This TCR beta chain was obtained from a study of T-cell reconstitution after alpha-beta-depleted transplantation in children. Study-level points and caveats: Newly generated T cells supplied most T-cell counts and diversity one year post-transplant. The study reportedly traced alpha-beta T cells about two months after transplant to several hundred expanded graft clones.

V shed 6 bases and J 3 bases; nucleotides not matched to a gene: 6. Germline CDR1 is DFQATT and CDR2 is SNEGSKA (reference sequence). The length of the CDR3 is 14 residues. Researchers prepared the TCRbeta library using unique molecular identifiers, the study reports. Using its own MiXCR run on the PCR reads, TCRdb lists one record per CDR3 protein. The table records around 250,000 distinct CDR3 sequences, less than 9% of them present only once. On this clonotype itself: Antigen: not known.

The V call is TRBV20-1, the J call TRBJ2-5, with 11 bases that match TRBD1. The sample was PBMCs, mostly from graft donor cells, taken 180 days after TCRalphabeta/CD19-depleted stem cell transplant. The sequence was obtained from a male patient aged 10 to 17 who had a stem cell transplant for acute lymphoblastic leukemia, so the T cells may come from the graft donor. This chain's CDR3 is CSAPRTGGEETQYF. CDR3 in DNA: TGCAGTGCACCACGGACAGGGGGCGAAGAGACCCAGTACTTC.